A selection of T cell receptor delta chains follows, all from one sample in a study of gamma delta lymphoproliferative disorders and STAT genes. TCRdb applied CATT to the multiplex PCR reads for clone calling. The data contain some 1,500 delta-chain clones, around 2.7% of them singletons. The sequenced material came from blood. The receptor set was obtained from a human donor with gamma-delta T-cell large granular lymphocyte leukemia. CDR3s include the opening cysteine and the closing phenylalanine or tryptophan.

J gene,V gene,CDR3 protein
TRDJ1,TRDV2,CACDTLGDIYDKLIF
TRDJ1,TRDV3,CAIFPRPKPDKLIF
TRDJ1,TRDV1,CALGSPRGHWGIRTDKLIF
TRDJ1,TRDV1,CALGPFLPTGGYTDKLIF
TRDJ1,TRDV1,CALGLPSYRHWGIRAGTDKLIF
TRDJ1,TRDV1,CALGERRSSSRVWGTPPYTDKLIF
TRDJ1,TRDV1,CALGDISDKLIF
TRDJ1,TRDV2,CACDKIPLGDRKPTDKLIF
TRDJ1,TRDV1,CALGEGTPYWGIWVKLIF
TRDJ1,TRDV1,CALGEQPGAYTDKLIF
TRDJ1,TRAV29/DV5,CAATSSYWGSLTDKLIF
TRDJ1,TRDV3,CAFIPRSYFVLGDLLNTDKLIF
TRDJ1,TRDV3,CAFRPHTRRTDKLIF
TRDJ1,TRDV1,CALGLPTGGYTDKLIF
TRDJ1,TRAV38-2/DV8,CAYRSSTLFPYWGIRPDKLIF
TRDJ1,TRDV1,CALGSVPPVGRLIF
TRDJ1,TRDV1,CALGDASPWGEYTDKLIF
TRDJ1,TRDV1,CALGEFFLPTVLGSQGVKLIF
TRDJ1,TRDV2,CACGTLTGGMYTDKLIF
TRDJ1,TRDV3,CASASYWGIMEYTDKLIF
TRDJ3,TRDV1,CALGEIRTGGYASSWDTRQMFF
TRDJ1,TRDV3,CAFRVSYLTGADTDKLIF
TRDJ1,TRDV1,CALGELRRGGWGQPPTPARLIF
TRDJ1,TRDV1,CALGDPYWGEYTDKFIF
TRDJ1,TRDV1,CALGDNRGGRSLLFRGVLIDKLIF
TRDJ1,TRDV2,CACVPSSGFVIF
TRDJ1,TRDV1,CALGERPYPYWGINRVTDKLIF
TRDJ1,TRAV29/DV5,CAATSSYWGYTDKLIF
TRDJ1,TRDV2,CACDTLLGDTPIGADKLIF
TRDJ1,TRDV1,CALGDISGKLIF
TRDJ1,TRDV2,CACDTAWGNHTDKLIF
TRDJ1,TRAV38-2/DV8,CAYRSRWGYSDKLIF
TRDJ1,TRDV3,CASTRPVLGDTLIF
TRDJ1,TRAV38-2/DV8,CAYRSSTLFPYWGSRTDKLIF
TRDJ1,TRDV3,CASASYWGIMEYTNKLIF
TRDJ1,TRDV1,CALGELRLPAYWGIHHVDKLIF
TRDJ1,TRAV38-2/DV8,CAYRSALVLYWGIRPDKLIF
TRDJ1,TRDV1,CALLFLHGGHRKRKYTDKLIF
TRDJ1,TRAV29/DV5,CAATSSYWGGLRYTDKLIF
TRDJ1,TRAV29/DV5,CAATSSYWGIPYTDKLIF
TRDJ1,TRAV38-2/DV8,CAYRSSTLFPYWGIYTDKLIF
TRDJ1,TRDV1,CALGERLTGIPIF
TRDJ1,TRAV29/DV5,CAATSSYWGIYTDKLIF
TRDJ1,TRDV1,CALGEFLGGYSRVPKLIF
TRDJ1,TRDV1,CALGEHTAGGYTDKLIF
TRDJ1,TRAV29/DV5,CSVLLCSNFLVLGDTPIGADKLIF
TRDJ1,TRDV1,CALGELAPGGDTNDKLIF
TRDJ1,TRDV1,CALGELVDLRLVLGDTNDKLIF
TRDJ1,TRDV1,CALGESFSPLLGDLSYTDKLIF
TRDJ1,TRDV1,CALGEPAYAYWGIRKTDKLIF
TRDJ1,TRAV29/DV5,CSVLLCSKLILPWAYTDKLIF
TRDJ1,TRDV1,CALGELGESYWGSLTDKLIF
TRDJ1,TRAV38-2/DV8,CAYRSSTLFPYWGIRTTDKLIF
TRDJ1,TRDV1,CALGPFLPYWGYTDKLIF